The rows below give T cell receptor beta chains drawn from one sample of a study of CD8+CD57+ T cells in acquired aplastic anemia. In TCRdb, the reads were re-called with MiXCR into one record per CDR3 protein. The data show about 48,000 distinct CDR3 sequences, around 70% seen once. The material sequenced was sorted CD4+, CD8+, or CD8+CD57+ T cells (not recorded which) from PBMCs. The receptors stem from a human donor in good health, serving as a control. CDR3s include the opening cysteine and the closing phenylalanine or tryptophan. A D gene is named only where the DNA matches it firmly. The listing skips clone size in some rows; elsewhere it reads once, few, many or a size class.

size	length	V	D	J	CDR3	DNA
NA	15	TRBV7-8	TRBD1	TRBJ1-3	CASSRQGEPGNTIYF	TGTGCCAGCAGCAGACAGGGAGAGCCTGGAAACACCATATATTTT
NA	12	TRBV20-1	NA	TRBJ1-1	CSASGLTTEAFF	TGCAGTGCTAGCGGGTTGACCACTGAAGCTTTCTTT
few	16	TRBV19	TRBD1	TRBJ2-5	CASSTWDRGPRGTQYF	TGTGCCAGTAGCACCTGGGACAGGGGTCCTCGGGGGACCCAGTACTTC
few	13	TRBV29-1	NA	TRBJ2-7	CSVGSGAIYEQYF	TGCAGCGTTGGATCCGGGGCCATCTACGAGCAGTACTTC
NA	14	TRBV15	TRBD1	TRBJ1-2	CATSTIGQGGGYTF	TGTGCCACCAGCACTATAGGACAGGGAGGTGGCTACACCTTC
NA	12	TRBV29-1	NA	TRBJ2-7	CSVVGGGYEQYF	TGCAGCGTTGTGGGGGGAGGCTACGAGCAGTACTTC
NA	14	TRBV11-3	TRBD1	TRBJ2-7	CASNRDSKAYEQYF	TGTGCCAGCAACAGGGACAGTAAGGCCTACGAGCAGTACTTC
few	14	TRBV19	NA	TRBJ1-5	CASSIVHTDQPQHF	TGTGCCAGTAGTATAGTGCATACCGATCAGCCCCAGCATTTT
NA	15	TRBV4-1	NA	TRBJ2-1	CASSQDTAKQGFQFF	TGCGCCAGCAGCCAAGATACCGCAAAACAGGGTTTTCAGTTCTTC
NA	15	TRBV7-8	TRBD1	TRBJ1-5	CASSQRQGRNQSQHF	TGTGCCAGCAGCCAACGACAGGGGCGAAATCAGTCCCAGCATTTT
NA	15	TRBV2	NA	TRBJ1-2	CASKEETAVGYGYTF	TGTGCCAGCAAAGAGGAGACAGCAGTTGGATATGGCTACACCTTC
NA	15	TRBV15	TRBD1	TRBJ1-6	CATSRGTGEHSPLHF	TGTGCCACCAGCAGAGGTACAGGGGAACATTCACCCCTCCACTTT
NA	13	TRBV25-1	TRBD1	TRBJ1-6	CASRRGQNSPLHF	TGTGCCAGCAGAAGGGGGCAGAATTCACCCCTCCACTTC
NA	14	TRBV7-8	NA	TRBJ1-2	CASTPTKSFYGYTF	TGTGCCAGCACCCCTACGAAGTCTTTTTATGGCTACACCTTC
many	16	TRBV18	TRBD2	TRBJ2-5	CASSPRLAGGRETQYF	TGTGCCAGCTCACCACGACTAGCGGGAGGGCGAGAGACCCAGTACTTC
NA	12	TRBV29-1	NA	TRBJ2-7	CSVEAARGEQYF	TGCAGCGTTGAAGCGGCCAGGGGCGAGCAGTACTTC
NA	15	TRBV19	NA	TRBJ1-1	CASSIFRYSYTEAFF	TGTGCCAGTAGTATTTTCCGTTACAGTTACACTGAAGCTTTCTTT
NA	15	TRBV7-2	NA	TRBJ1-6	CASSLAGGYNSPLHF	TGTGCCAGCAGCTTAGCAGGCGGCTATAATTCACCCCTCCACTTT
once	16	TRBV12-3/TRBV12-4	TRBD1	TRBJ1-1	CASRPRGTGTGTEAFF	TGTGCCAGCAGACCACGGGGGACAGGGACTGGAACTGAAGCTTTCTTT
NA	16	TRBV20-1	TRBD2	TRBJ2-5	CSARDNSGGALETQYF	TGCAGTGCTAGAGATAATAGCGGGGGGGCGTTGGAGACCCAGTACTTC